This T cell receptor (beta chain) emerged from a study of shared clonotypes between healthy human individuals. Every subset's genomic DNA went evenly onto several immunoSEQ plates. About 30,000 T cell genomes, or around 200 ng DNA, went into the sorted-subset replicate PCRs. TCRdb keeps only in-frame clones here, not all; method: immunoSEQ multiplex PCR. Here the sample spans some 2.4 million clones, more than 85% being singletons. Study results and limitations: Clonotypes shared by all four donors outscored non-shared clonotypes in generation probability. It was observed that roughly 4.8% of naive CD4 clonotypes were shared across a handful of donors.

A word on this clone: Its target is unknown.

The CDR3 sequence is 17 residues long. After removal of 4 bases from V and 1 base from J, the junction contained 12 bases not matched to a gene. The germline CDR1 and CDR2 sequences are MGHRA and YSYEKL. This chain links TRBV4-1 with TRBJ1-2; TRBD1 aligns across 7 bases. The sequenced sample consisted of naive CD4+ T cells from PBMCs. Subset meaning: CD45RA+ positively selected. This TCR came from a man between 18 and 29 years old in good health. Some clones in this sample may be carry-over from other donors' samples. The CDR3: CASSPGKAGGYNYGYTF. In nucleotides, the CDR3 is TGCGCCAGCAGCCCCGGAAAGGCAGGGGGTTATAACTATGGCTACACCTTC.